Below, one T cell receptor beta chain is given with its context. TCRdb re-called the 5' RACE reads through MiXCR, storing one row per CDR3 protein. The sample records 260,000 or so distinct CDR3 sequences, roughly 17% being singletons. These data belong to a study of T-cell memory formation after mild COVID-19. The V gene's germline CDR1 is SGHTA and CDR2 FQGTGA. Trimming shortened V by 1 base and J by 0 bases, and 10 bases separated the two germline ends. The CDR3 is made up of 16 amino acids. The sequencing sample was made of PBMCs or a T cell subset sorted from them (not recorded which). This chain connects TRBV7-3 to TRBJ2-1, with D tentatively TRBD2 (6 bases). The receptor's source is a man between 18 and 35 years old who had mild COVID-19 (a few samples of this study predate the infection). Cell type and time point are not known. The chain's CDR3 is CASSLIGGASYNEQFF. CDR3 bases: TGTGCCAGCAGCTTAATAGGAGGGGCCTCCTACAATGAGCAGTTCTTC.